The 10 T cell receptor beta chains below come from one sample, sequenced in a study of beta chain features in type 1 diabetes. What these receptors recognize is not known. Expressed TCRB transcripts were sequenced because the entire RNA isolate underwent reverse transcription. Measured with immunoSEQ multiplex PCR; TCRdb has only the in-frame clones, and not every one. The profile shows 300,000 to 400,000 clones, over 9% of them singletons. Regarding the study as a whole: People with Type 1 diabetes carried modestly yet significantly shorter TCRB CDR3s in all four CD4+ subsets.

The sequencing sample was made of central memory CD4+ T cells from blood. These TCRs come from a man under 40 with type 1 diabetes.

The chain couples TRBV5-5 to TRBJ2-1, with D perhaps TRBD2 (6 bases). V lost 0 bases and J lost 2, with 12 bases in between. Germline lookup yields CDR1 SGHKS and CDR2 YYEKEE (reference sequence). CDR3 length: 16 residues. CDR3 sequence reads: CASSLAGGRTYNEQFF. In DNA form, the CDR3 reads TGTGCCAGCAGCTTGGCCGGGGGTCGGACCTACAATGAGCAGTTCTTC.

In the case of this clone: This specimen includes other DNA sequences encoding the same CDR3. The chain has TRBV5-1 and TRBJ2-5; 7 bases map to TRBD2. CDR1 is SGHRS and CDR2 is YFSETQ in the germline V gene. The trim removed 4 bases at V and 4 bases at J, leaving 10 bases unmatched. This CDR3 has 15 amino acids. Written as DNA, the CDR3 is TGCGCCAGCAGCCTTGGGTCTAGCGGAAGAGAGACCCAGTACTTC. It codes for CASSLGSSGRETQYF.

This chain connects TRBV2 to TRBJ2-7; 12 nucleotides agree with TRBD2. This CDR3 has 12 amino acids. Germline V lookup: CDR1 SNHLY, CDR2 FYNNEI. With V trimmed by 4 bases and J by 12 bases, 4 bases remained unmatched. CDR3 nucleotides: TGTGCCAGCAGTGTCCTAGCGGGAGGGCTGTACTTC. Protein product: CASSVLAGGLYF. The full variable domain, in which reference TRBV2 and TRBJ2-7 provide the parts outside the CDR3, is EPEVTQTPSHQVTQMGQEVILRCVPISNHLYFYWYRQILGQKVEFLVSFYNNEISEKSEIFDDQFSVERPDGSNFTLKIRSTKLEDSAMYFCASSVLAGGLYFGPGTRLTVT.

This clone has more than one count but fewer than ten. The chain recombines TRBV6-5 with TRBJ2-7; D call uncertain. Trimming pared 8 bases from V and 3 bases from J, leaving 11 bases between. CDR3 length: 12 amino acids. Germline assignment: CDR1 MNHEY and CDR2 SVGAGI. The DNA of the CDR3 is TGTGCCAGCCCTAATGTGGTCTACGAGCAGTACTTC. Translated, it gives CASPNVVYEQYF.

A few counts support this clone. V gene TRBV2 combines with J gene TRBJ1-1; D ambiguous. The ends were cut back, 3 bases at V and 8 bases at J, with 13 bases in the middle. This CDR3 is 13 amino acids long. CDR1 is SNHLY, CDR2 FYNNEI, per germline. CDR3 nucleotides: TGTGCCAGCAGTGAGCAGTTGGACGGGGAAGCTTTCTTT. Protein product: CASSEQLDGEAFF.

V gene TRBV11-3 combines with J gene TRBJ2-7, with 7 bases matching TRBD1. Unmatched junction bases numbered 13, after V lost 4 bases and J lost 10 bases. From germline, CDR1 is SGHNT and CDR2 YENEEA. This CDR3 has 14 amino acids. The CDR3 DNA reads TGTGCCAGCAGCTCCTGGACAGGTATTTATCCCCAGTACTTC. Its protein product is CASSSWTGIYPQYF.

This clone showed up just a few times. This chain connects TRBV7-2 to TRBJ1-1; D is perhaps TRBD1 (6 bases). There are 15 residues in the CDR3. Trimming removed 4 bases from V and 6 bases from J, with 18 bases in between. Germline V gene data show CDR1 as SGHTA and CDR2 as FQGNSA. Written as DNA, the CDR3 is TGTGCCAGCAGCTCGCTACAGGGCGGGGTAGCTGAAGCTTTCTTT. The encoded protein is CASSSLQGGVAEAFF.

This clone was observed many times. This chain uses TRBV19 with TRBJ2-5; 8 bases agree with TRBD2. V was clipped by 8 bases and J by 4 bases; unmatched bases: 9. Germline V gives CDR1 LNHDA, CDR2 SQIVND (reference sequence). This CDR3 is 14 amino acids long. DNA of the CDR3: TGTGCCAGTGGAGGGAGCGGGAGTGGAGAGACCCAGTACTTC. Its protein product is CASGGSGSGETQYF.

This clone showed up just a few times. The CDR3, as DNA: TGTGCCAGCAGTTTCCGACTTCAGCCCCAGCATTTT. Translation gives CASSFRLQPQHF. This sequence joins TRBV28 and TRBJ1-5; D gene unclear. Between the trimmed V and J ends, which lost 3 bases and 6 bases, there was a span of 6 bases. The CDR3 extends over 12 amino acids. Germline loops: CDR1 MDHEN, CDR2 SYDVKM.

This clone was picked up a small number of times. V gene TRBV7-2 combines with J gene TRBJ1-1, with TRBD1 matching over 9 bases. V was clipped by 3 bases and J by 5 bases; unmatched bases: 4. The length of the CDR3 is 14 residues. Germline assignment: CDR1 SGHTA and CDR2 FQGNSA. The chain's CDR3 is CASSLGDRATEAFF. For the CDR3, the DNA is TGTGCCAGCAGCTTGGGGGACAGGGCAACTGAAGCTTTCTTT.